The clone carrying this T cell receptor beta chain was observed many times. The antigen remains unidentified. This sample was included in a study of T-cell reconstitution after alpha-beta-depleted transplantation in children. General study points: Surviving recipient cells, namely T cells and thymic progenitors, were the source of high day-60 TCRbeta diversity in some patients. Alpha-beta T cells about two months after transplant reportedly derived from several hundred expanded graft clones.

This CDR3 region has 13 residues. Germline CDR1 is DFQATT and CDR2 is SNEGSKA (reference sequence). With V trimmed by 3 bases and J by 6 bases, 8 bases remained unmatched. The library targeted TCRbeta and was prepared with unique molecular identifiers. TCRdb passed the PCR reads through MiXCR, listing each CDR3 protein once. The sample has 240,000 or so distinct CDR3 sequences; 7.5% to 9.5% are singletons. The receptor comes from a male patient younger than 18 who had a stem cell transplant for acute lymphoblastic leukemia, so the T cells may come from the graft donor. The gene calls are TRBV20-1 and TRBJ2-7; 7 nucleotides align to TRBD1. The source material was PBMCs, mostly from graft donor cells, sampled 180 days after TCRalphabeta/CD19-depleted stem cell transplant. Written as DNA, the CDR3 is TGCAGTGCTAGGGGGCGGACAGGCACCGAGCAGTACTTC. Translating it yields CSARGRTGTEQYF.